What follows are 29 T cell receptor beta chains derived from one specimen sequenced in a study of T cells expressing NK-cell markers. TCRdb reprocessed the 5' RACE reads and reports one entry per CDR3 protein, with no DNA. Its clone listing holds 300,000 or so distinct CDR3 sequences. The sample comprised blood T cells: a sorted CD56 or NKG2C T cell subset, CD4+ or CD8+ T cells, or bulk PBMC T cells (not recorded which). All receptors come from a woman aged 18-69 years in good health.

The V and J genes are TRBV20-1 and TRBJ1-1; the D gene TCRdb calls, TRBD1, cannot be checked with no DNA. CDR1 is DFQATT and CDR2 is SNEGSKA in the germline V gene (reference sequence). This CDR3 contains 13 residues. The CDR3 loop reads CSARLMGLTEAFF.

The genes are TRBV18 and TRBJ1-4. The germline CDR1 and CDR2 sequences are KGHSH and LQKENI. The CDR3 has 17 amino acids. The CDR3 is CASSPQSVGATNEKLFF. The whole variable domain, filled in from reference TRBV18 and TRBJ1-4, reads NAGVMQNPRHLVRRRGQEARLRCSPMKGHSHVYWYRQLPEEGLKFMVYLQKENIIDESGMPKERFSAEFPKEGPSILRIQQVVRGDSAAYFCASSPQSVGATNEKLFFGSGTQLSVL.

The chain recombines TRBV20-1 with TRBJ1-2; TCRdb lists TRBD1, though no DNA is available to test this call. This CDR3 contains 13 residues. Germline CDR1 is DFQATT and CDR2 is SNEGSKA (reference sequence). CDR3 residues: CSAKRTGGNGYTF.

The chain couples TRBV5-1 to TRBJ2-3; TCRdb selects TRBD1, and the lack of DNA leaves this call unchecked. The CDR3 covers 12 residues. Germline V lookup: CDR1 SGHRS, CDR2 YFSETQ. CDR3 sequence reads: CASSLGQGAKYF.

The J gene is TRBJ1-2, the V gene TRBV4-1. Germline-derived CDR1 and CDR2 are MGHRA and YSYEKL. The CDR3 is made up of 15 amino acids. CDR3 sequence reads: CASTHNERTNYGYTF.

This clonotype is medium-sized by frequency. J is TRBJ2-3 and V is TRBV20-1; TCRdb designates TRBD1, a call that cannot be tested without DNA. Germline V CDR1 and CDR2: DFQATT, SNEGSKA (reference sequence). The CDR3 contains 16 residues. The CDR3 loop reads CSARPPLGPSTDTQYF.

The V call is TRBV7-9, the J call TRBJ2-3; TCRdb designates TRBD2, a call that cannot be tested without DNA. Per germline, CDR1 SEHNR and CDR2 FQNEAQ (reference sequence). The CDR3 is made up of 15 amino acids. The CDR3 loop is CASSSRVEGADTQYF.

The J gene is TRBJ2-3, the V gene TRBV20-1; TCRdb calls TRBD2, which cannot be checked without DNA. There are 17 residues in the CDR3. Germline V gives CDR1 DFQATT, CDR2 SNEGSKA (reference sequence). CDR3: CSAQDRTSGRRADTQYF.

The genes are TRBV3-1 and TRBJ1-1; the TCRdb D gene call, TRBD1, has no DNA to confirm it. This CDR3 is 13 amino acids long. CDR1 and CDR2 (germline): LGHDT, YNNKEL (reference sequence). CDR3 loop: CASTLQGRTEAFF.

V is TRBV20-1 and J is TRBJ1-5. The CDR3 runs 14 residues. The germline V gene has CDR1 DFQATT and CDR2 SNEGSKA (reference sequence). The CDR3 is CSARGEKFNQPQHF.

The chain is built from TRBV6-1 and TRBJ2-3; TCRdb lists TRBD1, though no DNA is available to test this call. Germline-derived CDR1 and CDR2 are MNHNS and SASEGT. The CDR3 runs 17 residues. CDR3 region: CASSKPPGSEYTDTQYF.

V is TRBV19 and J is TRBJ2-3. This CDR3 has 13 amino acids. Germline V gene sequence: CDR1 LNHDA, CDR2 SQIVND (reference sequence). The chain's CDR3 is CASSRSSTDTQYF.

The chain has TRBV5-1 and TRBJ1-2. The CDR3 contains 14 residues. Germline V gene lookup returns CDR1 SGHRS and CDR2 YFSETQ. The CDR3 region is CASSLGTTGYGYTF.

The rearrangement links TRBV20-1 to TRBJ2-2; absent DNA, TCRdb's TRBD1 call cannot be checked. CDR3 size: 12 residues. Germline V CDR1 and CDR2: DFQATT, SNEGSKA (reference sequence). The CDR3 region is CSARPGNGELFF.

The chain recombines TRBV20-1 with TRBJ2-5; TCRdb's D call, TRBD2, is unchecked because there is no DNA. The CDR3 is 14 amino acids. CDR1 and CDR2 (germline): DFQATT, SNEGSKA (reference sequence). CDR3 residues: CSARDRASQETQYF.

V gene TRBV7-9 combines with J gene TRBJ2-5; TCRdb designates TRBD1, a call that cannot be tested without DNA. The CDR3 is 16 amino acids. Germline V gene data show CDR1 as SEHNR and CDR2 as FQNEAQ (reference sequence). The CDR3 sequence is CASSSGQPNPQETQYF.

CDR3 amino acids: CASSPQEYNSPLHF. The V gene is TRBV18, the J gene TRBJ1-6. The germline gives CDR1 KGHSH, CDR2 LQKENI. This CDR3 region has 14 residues.

This chain connects TRBV18 to TRBJ1-1; the TCRdb D gene call, TRBD1, has no DNA to confirm it. The V gene's germline CDR1 is KGHSH and CDR2 LQKENI. The CDR3 sequence is 13 residues long. The CDR3 loop reads CASSMGQNTEAFF.

This rearrangement joins TRBV6-1 to TRBJ2-3; without DNA, the TCRdb call of TRBD2 cannot be checked. This CDR3 has 14 residues. Germline V CDR1 and CDR2: MNHNS, SASEGT. The CDR3 region is CASRRPGSTDTQYF.

This chain connects TRBV6-4 to TRBJ2-2; checking the TCRdb D call of TRBD1 is not possible without DNA. CDR3 length: 16 residues. Germline lookup yields CDR1 MRHNA and CDR2 SNTAGT. The CDR3 here is CASSEWGQPNTGELFF.

The chain combines TRBV7-9 with TRBJ1-1; TCRdb's D gene call, TRBD1, goes unchecked for lack of DNA. Per germline, CDR1 SEHNR and CDR2 FQNEAQ (reference sequence). The CDR3 extends over 14 amino acids. The CDR3 loop is CASSPRGTQTKAFF.

This chain connects TRBV7-2 to TRBJ2-4; the TRBD1 assignment by TCRdb is unverifiable without DNA. Germline loops: CDR1 SGHTA, CDR2 FQGNSA. The CDR3 is 16 residues long. The CDR3 protein is CASSLDRGLAKNIQYF.

This chain's CDR3 is CASSLAGTSGTDTQYF. This rearrangement joins TRBV7-2 to TRBJ2-3; the TRBD2 assignment by TCRdb is unverifiable without DNA. Germline V lookup: CDR1 SGHTA, CDR2 FQGNSA. This CDR3 contains 16 residues.

The chain couples TRBV12-3 or TRBV12-4 to TRBJ2-2. The CDR3 is made up of 13 amino acids. CDR3 sequence: CASRSLGTGELFF.

V gene TRBV29-1 combines with J gene TRBJ2-7; checking the TCRdb D call of TRBD2 is not possible without DNA. Per germline, CDR1 SQVTM and CDR2 ANQGSEA. There are 14 residues in the CDR3. CDR3 sequence: CSVGRPGLRNEQYF.

The CDR3 protein is CASTEQGSEQFF. The rearrangement joins TRBV12-3 or TRBV12-4 to TRBJ2-1; TCRdb indicates TRBD1, and absent DNA this call remains unverified. CDR3 length: 12 amino acids.

The V gene is TRBV18, the J gene TRBJ2-5; TCRdb gives TRBD1 as the D gene, but with no DNA this cannot be confirmed. Germline V CDR1 and CDR2: KGHSH, LQKENI. There are 14 residues in the CDR3. The chain's CDR3 is CASSPGQLQDTQYF.

This chain joins TRBV4-2 and TRBJ2-3; TCRdb gives TRBD2 as the D gene, but with no DNA this cannot be confirmed. Germline assignment: CDR1 LGHNA and CDR2 YNFKEQ. This CDR3 spans 18 amino acids. CDR3 in amino acids: CASSQNRDSALSTDTQYF.

The chain uses TRBV20-1 and TRBJ2-1; TCRdb's D gene call, TRBD1, goes unchecked for lack of DNA. Germline V gives CDR1 DFQATT, CDR2 SNEGSKA (reference sequence). This CDR3 region has 15 residues. The CDR3 region is CSARELTGSYNEQFF.